Listed below are T cell receptor beta chains from one sample, sequenced in a study of T cells in severe cutaneous drug reactions. TCRdb reprocessed the multiplex PCR reads, keeping one entry per CDR3 protein, no DNA. Recorded for this sample: roughly 9,000 distinct CDR3 sequences. Sample: cells from a skin blister. These receptors were taken from a human donor with a severe cutaneous adverse drug reaction. Both conserved end residues are part of each CDR3. A row's size may be missing; if present it is once, few, many or a size class.

v_gene,j_gene,abundance,CDR3aa
TRBV7-8,TRBJ1-5,.,CASSLEAGLGAQPQHF
TRBV19,TRBJ1-4,.,CASRKASTNEKLFF
TRBV6-5,TRBJ2-7,.,CASSPIGGPYEQYF
TRBV7-9,TRBJ2-7,.,CASSLVSQRENEQYF
TRBV6-2/TRBV6-3,TRBJ2-3,medium-sized,CASSHRLVPDTQYF
TRBV20-1,TRBJ2-3,.,CSARQPVGRWTRDTQYF
TRBV11-3,TRBJ2-2,.,CASSPTLPGELFF
TRBV6-2/TRBV6-3,TRBJ1-1,.,CASSEFTVNTEAFF
TRBV7-2,TRBJ2-5,.,CASSPTSGRAGETQYF
TRBV19,TRBJ2-1,.,CASLAGVEQFF
TRBV3-1,TRBJ2-7,.,CASSQAYRGSYEQYF
TRBV12-3/TRBV12-4,TRBJ2-2,.,CASSFSAGVVAGELFF
TRBV27,TRBJ2-7,.,CASGDALEGGEQYF
TRBV28,TRBJ2-7,.,CASSLLPGGAYEQYF
TRBV29-1,TRBJ2-2,.,CSVAEGATGELFF
TRBV7-2,TRBJ1-4,.,CASSGSGTVNEKLFF
TRBV7-6,TRBJ1-1,.,CASSPINRDSEAFF
TRBV5-5,TRBJ2-7,.,CASSLYFLAGSYEQYF
TRBV4-1,TRBJ1-2,.,CASSQDRFDYGYTF
TRBV28,TRBJ2-7,.,CASNGRGVYEQYF
TRBV2,TRBJ2-3,large,CASNPGADTQYF
TRBV12-3/TRBV12-4,TRBJ1-6,.,CASSSLAGGNSPLHF
TRBV5-4,TRBJ1-2,.,CASSLAKNTANYGYTF
TRBV27,TRBJ2-5,.,CASSFYRYRETQYF
TRBV2,TRBJ1-3,.,CASNRLVSGNTIYF
TRBV29-1,TRBJ2-7,.,CSVLGLDTQYF
TRBV5-4,TRBJ2-7,.,CASSAIGFRGSGDEQYF
TRBV12-3/TRBV12-4,TRBJ2-5,.,CASTPGQETQYF
TRBV5-4,TRBJ2-7,medium-sized,CASSRATGDHEQYF
TRBV29-1,TRBJ2-1,medium-sized,CSVVLDSYNEQFF
TRBV3-1,TRBJ2-1,.,CASSPLAGGLYNEQFF
TRBV27,TRBJ2-2,.,CASSSGGLAWNTGELFF
TRBV6-1,TRBJ1-5,.,CASSEGSVNQPQHF
TRBV9,TRBJ2-3,.,CASSVSGRAPDTQYF
TRBV28,TRBJ1-1,.,CASSFWQFMNTEAFF
TRBV7-6,TRBJ2-7,.,CASSQRAGAKPYEQYF
TRBV2,TRBJ2-7,.,CASGLAGGPYEQYF
TRBV20-1,TRBJ2-7,.,CSARDPGQRDEQYF
TRBV12-3/TRBV12-4,TRBJ1-4,large,CASSWGEKLFF
TRBV7-9,TRBJ1-1,medium-sized,CASSSLLNTEAFF
TRBV27,TRBJ2-1,.,CASTSRIFNEQFF
TRBV6-5,TRBJ2-1,.,CASSDLAGRYNEQFF
TRBV20-1,TRBJ1-2,.,CSANPTGNGYTF
TRBV28,TRBJ1-1,.,CASSFFSRQGRDTEAFF
TRBV24-1,TRBJ1-3,.,CATSVPRAQGTGNTIYF
TRBV4-3,TRBJ1-1,.,CASSPRTGLNTEAFF
TRBV5-1,TRBJ2-3,.,CASSLGTGTDTQYF
TRBV28,TRBJ1-4,.,CATEGQLNEKLFF